The next 5 T cell receptor beta chains were all read from a single sample in a study of T cell responses to AZD1222 COVID-19 vaccine. Data came from immunoSEQ multiplex PCR; TCRdb stores just in-frame clones and leaves some out. The data hold 65,000 to 80,000 clones, with around nine tenths observed a single time. Material: peripheral blood, obtained on day 0 of AZD1222 vaccination. The receptor set was obtained from an adult in good health.

J is TRBJ1-2 and V is TRBV5-5; D gene ambiguous. V was cut by 0 bases and J by 6 bases, with 9 bases left in between. Germline CDR1 is SGHKS and CDR2 is YYEKEE (reference sequence). The CDR3 loop spans 13 amino acids. Here the CDR3 DNA reads TGTGCCAGCAGCTTGGAAGGGATGGATGGCTACACCTTC. It yields the protein CASSLEGMDGYTF.

This clone was recorded only once. The chain combines TRBV7-8 with TRBJ2-1, with a weak D call TRBD1 (6 bases). The V end was cut by 5 bases, the J end by 12 bases, with 11 bases between. The CDR3 contains 11 residues. Germline values: CDR1 SGHVS, CDR2 FQNEAQ. CDR3 in amino acids: CASSATGTQFF. CDR3 bases: TGTGCCAGCAGCGCTACAGGGACGCAGTTCTTC.

This rearrangement joins TRBV6-5 to TRBJ2-5; 8 bases are shared with TRBD1. The CDR3 sequence is 14 residues long. Unmatched junction bases numbered 2, after V lost 0 bases and J lost 5 bases. Germline CDR1 reads MNHEY; CDR2 reads SVGAGI. The chain's CDR3 is CASSYSGQVETQYF. CDR3 nucleotide sequence: TGTGCCAGCAGTTACTCGGGACAGGTGGAGACCCAGTACTTC.

CDR3 DNA sequence: TGTGCCAGCAGCCAAGATGACAGGGGGGACTATGGCTACACCTTC. Translation: CASSQDDRGDYGYTF. The chain joins TRBV4-2 to TRBJ1-2; the match to TRBD1 covers 9 bases. The CDR3 contains 15 residues. Germline V gene data show CDR1 as LGHNA and CDR2 as YNFKEQ. Trimming removed 0 bases from V and 3 bases from J; junction bases left unmatched: 2.

The chain couples TRBV10-3 to TRBJ2-3, with 8 bases matching TRBD2. The CDR3 runs to 16 residues. The V gene end was trimmed by 2 bases and the J gene end by 0 bases; junction bases not matched to a gene: 4. Germline CDR1 ENHRY, CDR2 SYGVKD. This chain's CDR3 is CAISEPRLASTDTQYF. As DNA, the CDR3 is TGTGCCATCAGTGAGCCCAGACTAGCGAGCACAGATACGCAGTATTTT.